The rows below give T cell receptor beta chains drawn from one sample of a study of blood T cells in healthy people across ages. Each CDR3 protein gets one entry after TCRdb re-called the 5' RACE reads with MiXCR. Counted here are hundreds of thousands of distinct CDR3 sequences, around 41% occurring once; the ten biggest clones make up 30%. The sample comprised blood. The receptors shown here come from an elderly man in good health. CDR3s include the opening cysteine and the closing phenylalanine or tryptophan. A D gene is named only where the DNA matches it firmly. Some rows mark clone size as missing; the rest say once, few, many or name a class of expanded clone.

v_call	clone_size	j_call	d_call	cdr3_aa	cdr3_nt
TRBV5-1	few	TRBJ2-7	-	CASSYLRDFRSEQYF	TGCGCCAGCAGCTACCTGCGCGATTTTAGAAGCGAGCAGTACTTC
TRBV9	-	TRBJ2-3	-	CASSVARISADTQYF	TGTGCCAGCAGCGTAGCCCGGATCAGTGCAGATACGCAGTATTTT
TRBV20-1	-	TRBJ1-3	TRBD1	CSARQGESYGNTIYF	TGCAGTGCCAGACAGGGGGAGTCGTATGGAAACACCATATATTTT
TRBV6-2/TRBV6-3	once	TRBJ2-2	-	CASSSIPSRGSSNTGELFF	TGTGCCAGCAGTTCAATACCATCACGGGGTAGCTCGAACACCGGGGAGCTGTTTTTT
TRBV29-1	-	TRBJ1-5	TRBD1	CSAGDRANNQPQHF	TGCAGCGCCGGGGACAGGGCCAACAATCAGCCCCAGCATTTT
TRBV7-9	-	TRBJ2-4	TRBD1	CASSRDRVGDIQYF	TGTGCCAGCAGCCGAGACAGGGTAGGGGACATTCAGTACTTC
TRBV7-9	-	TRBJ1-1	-	CASSPQTEAFF	TGTGCCAGCAGCCCCCAAACTGAAGCTTTCTTT
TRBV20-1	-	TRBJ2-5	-	CSARAPGVGATQYF	TGCAGTGCTAGAGCCCCAGGGGTGGGAGCGACCCAGTACTTC
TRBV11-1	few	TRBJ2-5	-	CASSSYGLSEETQYF	TGTGCCAGCAGCAGTTACGGACTAAGTGAAGAGACCCAGTACTTC
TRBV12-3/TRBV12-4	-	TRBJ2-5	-	CASSLRQGTKETQYF	TGTGCCAGCAGTTTGAGGCAGGGGACTAAAGAGACCCAGTACTTC
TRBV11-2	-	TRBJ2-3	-	CASSLEVRVRITDTQYF	TGTGCCAGCAGCTTAGAGGTCAGGGTCAGAATCACAGATACGCAGTATTTT
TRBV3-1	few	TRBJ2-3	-	CASSQFGRGTDTQYF	TGTGCCAGCAGCCAATTCGGCAGGGGCACAGATACGCAGTATTTT
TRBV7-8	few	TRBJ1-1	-	CASSLAQGGTEAFF	TGTGCCAGCAGCTTAGCTCAGGGAGGCACTGAAGCTTTCTTT
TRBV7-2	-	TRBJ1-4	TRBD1	CASSRSTGTEKEKLFF	TGTGCCAGCAGCCGTAGCACGGGGACAGAGAAAGAAAAACTGTTTTTT
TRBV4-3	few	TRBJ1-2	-	CASSQRGEEDGYTF	TGCGCCAGCAGCCAACGAGGGGAGGAGGATGGCTACACCTTC
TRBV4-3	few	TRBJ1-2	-	CASSQDTSRENYGYTF	TGCGCCAGCAGCCAAGATACGTCCAGGGAGAACTATGGCTACACCTTC
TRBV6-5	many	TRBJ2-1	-	CASSTPGQGVDEQFF	TGTGCCAGCAGCACCCCTGGGCAGGGTGTTGATGAGCAGTTCTTC
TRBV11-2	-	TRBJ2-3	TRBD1	CASSSFPRGLSTDTQYF	TGTGCCAGCAGCTCGTTCCCCAGGGGGCTGAGCACAGATACGCAGTATTTT
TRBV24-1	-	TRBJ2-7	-	CATSLGSSYEQYF	TGTGCCACCAGTCTCGGGAGTTCCTACGAGCAGTATTTC
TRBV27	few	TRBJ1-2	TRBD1	CASSLRQGGYGYTF	TGTGCCAGCAGTTTACGACAGGGTGGCTATGGCTACACCTTC
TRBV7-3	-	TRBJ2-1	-	CASSAGGPCNEQFF	TGTGCCAGCAGCGCAGGAGGGCCCTGCAATGAGCAGTTCTTC
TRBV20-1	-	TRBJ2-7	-	CSARGNGYEQYF	TGCAGTGCTAGAGGTAACGGGTACGAGCAGTACTTC
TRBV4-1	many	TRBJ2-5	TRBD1	CASRDRVITETQYF	TGCGCCAGCAGAGACAGGGTAATTACGGAGACCCAGTACTTC
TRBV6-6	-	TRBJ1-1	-	CASKDENTEAFF	TGTGCCAGCAAGGACGAGAACACTGAAGCTTTCTTT
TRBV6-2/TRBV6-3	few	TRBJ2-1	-	CASIGTHRIPYNEQFF	TGTGCCAGCATTGGGACCCACAGGATCCCCTACAATGAGCAGTTCTTC
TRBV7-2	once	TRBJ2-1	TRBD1	CASSLRGPWFGDEQFF	TGTGCCAGCAGCTTAAGGGGGCCTTGGTTTGGGGATGAGCAGTTCTTC
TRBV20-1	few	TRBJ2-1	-	CSAWGLMTYNEQFF	TGCAGTGCTTGGGGACTGATGACCTACAATGAGCAGTTCTTC
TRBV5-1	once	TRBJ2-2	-	CASSFSVNTGELFF	TGCGCCAGCAGCTTCAGCGTTAACACCGGGGAGCTGTTTTTT
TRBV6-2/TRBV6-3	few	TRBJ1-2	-	CASSREQDYGYTF	TGTGCCAGCAGTCGGGAGCAGGACTATGGCTACACCTTC
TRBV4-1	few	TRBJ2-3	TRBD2	CASSQDGGGADTQYF	TGCGCCAGCAGCCAGGATGGGGGGGGTGCAGATACGCAGTATTTT
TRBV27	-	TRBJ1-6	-	CASSLSGGHHSPLHF	TGTGCCAGCAGTTTATCAGGAGGGCATCATTCACCCCTCCACTTT
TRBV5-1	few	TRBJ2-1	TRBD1	CASSSTGGQQFF	TGCGCCAGCAGCTCAACAGGGGGACAGCAGTTCTTC
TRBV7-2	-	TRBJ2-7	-	CASSRQGLKNEQYF	TGTGCCAGCAGCAGGCAGGGTTTGAAGAACGAGCAGTACTTC
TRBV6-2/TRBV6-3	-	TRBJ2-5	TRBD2	CASNPTSGSLWETQYF	TGTGCCAGCAACCCGACTAGCGGAAGCTTATGGGAGACCCAGTACTTC
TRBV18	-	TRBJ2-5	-	CASSPKRAAVGEQYF	TGTGCCAGCTCACCAAAACGAGCGGCGGTGGGGGAGCAGTACTTC
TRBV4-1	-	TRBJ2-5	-	CASSRSLDLTYNEQYF	TGCGCCAGCAGCCGAAGCTTGGACCTGACCTACAATGAGCAGTACTTC
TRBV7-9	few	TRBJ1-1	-	CASSSVSGGLTEAFF	TGTGCCAGCAGCTCGGTTTCGGGGGGCTTAACTGAAGCTTTCTTT
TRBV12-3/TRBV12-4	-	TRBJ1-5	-	CASSSTVSPQHF	TGTGCCAGCAGTTCCACGGTGTCGCCCCAGCATTTT
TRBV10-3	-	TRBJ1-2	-	CAISEGGTPNYGYTF	TGTGCCATCAGTGAGGGGGGGACGCCTAACTATGGCTACACCTTC
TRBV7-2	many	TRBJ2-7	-	CASSLPARGSYEQYF	TGTGCCAGCAGCTTACCGGCCAGAGGCTCCTACGAGCAGTACTTC
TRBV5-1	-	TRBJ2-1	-	CASSGGAQASYNEEFF	TGCGCCAGCAGCGGCGGGGCCCAGGCTTCCTACAATGAGGAGTTCTTC
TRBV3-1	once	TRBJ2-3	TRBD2	CASSRTPPGGSYTDTQYF	TGTGCCAGCAGCCGAACCCCGCCGGGGGGATCCTACACAGATACGCAGTATTTT
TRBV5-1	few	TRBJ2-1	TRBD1	CASSVGQEYNEQFF	TGCGCCAGCAGCGTAGGACAGGAGTACAATGAGCAGTTCTTC
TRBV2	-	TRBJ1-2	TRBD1	CASNRDRGDGYTF	TGTGCCAGCAATAGGGACAGGGGAGATGGCTACACCTTC
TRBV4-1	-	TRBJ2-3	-	CASSQEGQSSTQYF	TGCGCCAGCAGCCAAGAAGGCCAGTCCTCCACGCAGTATTTT
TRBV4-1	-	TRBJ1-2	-	CASSQGGVQLSWGYTF	TGCGCCAGCAGCCAAGGGGGGGTTCAACTCTCTTGGGGCTACACCTTC
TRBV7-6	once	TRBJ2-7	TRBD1	CASSLEGRGRARWYEQYF	TGTGCCAGCAGCTTAGAGGGCAGGGGGCGAGCCAGGTGGTATGAGCAGTACTTC
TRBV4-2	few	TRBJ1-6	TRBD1	CASSHALDRPNSPLHF	TGTGCCAGCAGCCACGCCTTGGACAGGCCTAATTCACCCCTCCACTTT
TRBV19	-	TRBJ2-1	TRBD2	CASSFRTSEFF	TGTGCCAGTAGTTTTCGGACTAGCGAGTTCTTC
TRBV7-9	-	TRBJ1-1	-	CASSLTGRFEAFF	TGTGCCAGCAGCTTAACGGGACGCTTTGAAGCTTTCTTT
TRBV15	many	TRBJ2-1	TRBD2	CATSRDSGGGLGSYNEQFF	TGTGCCACCAGCAGAGATAGTGGGGGGGGTTTGGGCTCCTACAATGAGCAGTTCTTC
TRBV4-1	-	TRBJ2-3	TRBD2	CASSQLSSGGVSDTQYF	TGCGCCAGCAGCCAACTTTCTAGCGGGGGGGTCTCAGATACGCAGTATTTT